The 19 T cell receptor beta chains below come from one sample, sequenced in a study of CD8 T cells in ankylosing spondylitis. TCRdb redid the calling of the 5' RACE reads with MiXCR, one entry per CDR3 protein. This sample carries 200,000 to 300,000 distinct CDR3 sequences, around 10% of them seen once, and the ten largest clones take under 7%. The sequencing input was blood, either unsorted or a sorted T cell fraction (not recorded which). These receptors came from a male donor with ankylosing spondylitis or in good health (not recorded which).

This clonotype was found a few times. CDR3 nucleotides: TGTGCCAGCAGCCCCTGGGGGGCGGGGGTGGCAGATGAGCAGTTCTTC. Translated: CASSPWGAGVADEQFF. This sequence joins TRBV7-8 and TRBJ2-1; tentatively, D is TRBD2 (7 bases). Germline V gives CDR1 SGHVS, CDR2 FQNEAQ. Trimming stripped 5 bases from V and 8 bases from J, with 22 bases between. The CDR3 is 16 amino acids.

This clonotype was seen ten or more times. The chain combines TRBV12-3 or TRBV12-4 with TRBJ2-1, with a weak D call TRBD1 (9 bases). The V end lost 5 bases, the J end lost 8 bases, and 22 bases lay between the germline ends. The CDR3 has 16 amino acids. In nucleotides, the CDR3 is TGTGCCAGCAGTCACCGGGGGGGACAGGGTATCCATGAGCAGTTCTTC. It is translated as CASSHRGGQGIHEQFF.

This clonotype was counted ten times or more. The chain uses TRBV12-3 or TRBV12-4 and TRBJ1-1; perhaps TRBD1 as D (5 bases). The V end was cut by 6 bases, the J end by 4 bases, with 15 bases between. The CDR3 covers 14 residues. CDR3 in amino acids: CASSLRYGGTEAFF. CDR3 bases: TGTGCCAGCAGCTTAAGGTACGGGGGCACTGAAGCTTTCTTT.

The rearrangement links TRBV2 to TRBJ2-3; a possible D gene is TRBD1 (6 bases). The germline V gene has CDR1 SNHLY and CDR2 FYNNEI. Trimming pared 10 bases from V and 0 bases from J, leaving 17 bases between. This CDR3 spans 15 amino acids. DNA of the CDR3: TGTGCCATCATCCGGGACATCTCTAGCACAGATACGCAGTATTTT. Protein: CAIIRDISSTDTQYF.

This clonotype was picked up many times. This rearrangement joins TRBV28 to TRBJ2-2; D perhaps matches TRBD1 (6 bases). The germline V gene has CDR1 MDHEN and CDR2 SYDVKM. The CDR3 loop spans 16 amino acids. Trimming took 5 bases from V and 6 from J, leaving 19 bases between them. The chain's CDR3 is CASSPQFGAGAGELFF. The CDR3 DNA is TGTGCCAGCAGTCCCCAATTCGGGGCAGGGGCCGGGGAGCTGTTTTTT.

This clonotype was seen many times. The chain carries TRBV20-1 and TRBJ1-5; 7 bases agree with TRBD1. The CDR3 covers 18 residues. Trimming cost V 3 bases and J 4 bases; bases outside gene matches: 18. In germline, CDR1 is DFQATT, CDR2 SNEGSKA (reference sequence). The CDR3: CSARAWLRQGRENQPQHF. CDR3 coding DNA: TGCAGTGCTAGGGCGTGGCTACGACAGGGAAGGGAAAATCAGCCCCAGCATTTT.

This clonotype was picked up one time. A clone one base away is much larger, so this may be a read error. The genes are TRBV29-1 and TRBJ2-1, with D hard to call. Deletions cut 7 bases from V and 10 bases from J, with 17 bases between. Germline CDR1 reads SQVTM; CDR2 reads ANQGSEA. The CDR3 covers 12 residues. The CDR3 sequence: CSASSSATEQFF. In DNA, the CDR3 is TGCAGCGCCTCATCGTCCGCCACAGAGCAGTTCTTC.

For this clonotype: A much larger clone lies a single base off, so this may be a read error. Here the CDR3 omits its conserved ending phenylalanine or tryptophan, so a read error is the likely source. CDR3 DNA: TGTGCTAGTGCCCTGGAGGGGGAGGGACGGGCCAAAAACATTCAGTACTCC. Translating gives CASALEGEGRAKNIQYS. The chain joins TRBV12-5 to TRBJ2-4; D is perhaps TRBD2 (7 bases). Germline V lookup: CDR1 LGHNT, CDR2 FRNRAP. This CDR3 contains 17 residues. The V gene lost 7 bases and the J gene lost 1 base, with 20 bases spanning the gap.

This clonotype showed up just a few times. The chain carries TRBV2 and TRBJ2-3, with 16 bases lining up with TRBD2. Germline-derived CDR1 and CDR2 are SNHLY and FYNNEI. This CDR3 has 17 residues. V lost 6 bases, J lost 5 bases, and 8 bases stayed unmatched. As DNA, the CDR3 is TGTGCCAGCAGAGCCGGGACTAGCGGGGGGGCCTTAGATACGCAGTATTTT. Amino acids: CASRAGTSGGALDTQYF.

This clonotype came up many times. This chain links TRBV5-1 with TRBJ2-4, with D perhaps assigned TRBD1 or TRBD2 (5 bases each). The V end was cut by 4 bases, the J end by 7 bases, with 15 bases between. In germline, CDR1 is SGHRS, CDR2 YFSETQ. The CDR3 covers 14 residues. Here the CDR3 reads CASSLGSWGNIQYF. The CDR3 DNA reads as TGCGCCAGCAGCCTCGGGTCTTGGGGGAACATTCAGTACTTC. The full variable domain, rest sourced from reference TRBV5-1 and TRBJ2-4, is KAGVTQTPRYLIKTRGQQVTLSCSPISGHRSVSWYQQTPGQGLQFLFEYFSETQRNKGNFPGRFSGRQFSNSRSEMNVSTLELGDSALYLCASSLGSWGNIQYFGAGTRLSVL.

This clonotype was seen many times. The chain couples TRBV3-1 to TRBJ2-7; possible D gene TRBD2, 6 bases. The ends were cut back, 1 base at V and 3 bases at J, with 13 bases in the middle. The CDR3 loop spans 15 amino acids. From germline, CDR1 is LGHDT and CDR2 YNNKEL (reference sequence). Here the CDR3 reads CASSQVFLGLYEQYF. In DNA, the CDR3 is TGTGCCAGCAGCCAAGTTTTCTTGGGACTCTACGAGCAGTACTTC.

Many counts were recorded for this clonotype. The chain combines TRBV20-1 with TRBJ2-1, with TRBD2 as a possible D gene (5 bases). Germline CDR1 and CDR2: DFQATT and SNEGSKA (reference sequence). CDR3 length: 14 amino acids. V was cut by 7 bases and J by 4 bases, with 17 bases left in between. CDR3 protein: CSVKTAGAYNEQFF. Written as DNA, the CDR3 is TGCAGTGTTAAGACGGCGGGCGCATACAATGAGCAGTTCTTC.

This clonotype was picked up many times. The chain uses TRBV20-1 and TRBJ2-2; 11 bases match TRBD2. Germline CDR1 is DFQATT and CDR2 is SNEGSKA (reference sequence). With V trimmed by 0 bases and J by 5 bases, 8 bases remained unmatched. CDR3 size: 17 residues. The CDR3 is CSARDNSGGGGTGELFF. As DNA, the CDR3 is TGCAGTGCTAGAGATAATAGCGGGGGGGGAGGAACCGGGGAGCTGTTTTTT.

This clonotype was recorded at least ten times. The gene calls are TRBV5-5 and TRBJ1-2, with no clear D. CDR1 is SGHKS and CDR2 is YYEKEE in the germline V gene (reference sequence). Deletions cut 4 bases from V and 7 bases from J, with 14 bases between. The length of the CDR3 is 13 residues. In nucleotides, the CDR3 is TGTGCCAGCAGCCTTATGGCCAGGTCTGGCTACACCTTC. Protein product: CASSLMARSGYTF. Filled out from reference TRBV5-5 and TRBJ1-2, the complete variable domain reads DAGVTQSPTHLIKTRGQQVTLRCSPISGHKSVSWYQQVLGQGPQFIFQYYEKEERGRGNFPDRFSARQFPNYSSELNVNALLLGDSALYLCASSLMARSGYTFGSGTRLTVV.

This clonotype was counted many times. The chain recombines TRBV20-1 with TRBJ1-5; D is unclear. V lost 3 bases and J 5 bases, leaving 11 bases between the germline ends. The CDR3 totals 13 residues. Germline V gene sequence: CDR1 DFQATT, CDR2 SNEGSKA (reference sequence). The CDR3 coding sequence is TGCAGTGCTAGCGTCACCCGAGATCAGCCCCAGCATTTT. It specifies CSASVTRDQPQHF.

In its sample, this clonotype was seen many times. This chain links TRBV4-1 with TRBJ1-3, with D tentatively TRBD1 (5 bases). This CDR3 is 17 amino acids long. The V gene lost 0 bases and the J gene lost 0 bases, with 12 bases spanning the gap. Germline assignment: CDR1 MGHRA and CDR2 YSYEKL. DNA of the CDR3: TGCGCCAGCAGCCAAGATCTTGGGGGGTTCTCTGGAAACACCATATATTTT. This encodes CASSQDLGGFSGNTIYF.

This clonotype was found many times. The chain employs TRBV5-1 and TRBJ2-5; TRBD2 matches 7 bases. Germline trimming cut 0 bases from V and 5 bases from J; bases unmatched to any gene: 10. Germline lookup yields CDR1 SGHRS and CDR2 YFSETQ. The CDR3 consists of 16 residues. The CDR3 DNA sequence: TGCGCCAGCAGCTTGGTCCAACTCGGGAGGTTGGAGACCCAGTACTTC. It encodes CASSLVQLGRLETQYF.

Ten or more counts support this clonotype. The genes are TRBV28 and TRBJ1-3; 9 nucleotides match TRBD1. The CDR3 is made up of 13 amino acids. Looked up from germline, CDR1 is MDHEN and CDR2 is SYDVKM. Trimming took 8 bases from V and 2 from J; bases not matched to a gene: 1. CDR3 DNA sequence: TGTGCCAGCCGGGACAGGGCTGGAAACACCATATATTTT. Amino acid sequence: CASRDRAGNTIYF.

This rearrangement joins TRBV6-4 to TRBJ2-2; 9 positions match TRBD2. Losses at the gene ends were 4 bases for V and 6 bases for J; bases not matched to a gene: 3. There are 14 residues in the CDR3. Germline CDR1 and CDR2: MRHNA and SNTAGT. In DNA, the CDR3 is TGTGCCAGCAGTGTAGGACTAGCGTCCGGGGAGCTGTTTTTT. It translates to CASSVGLASGELFF.